The clone carrying this T cell receptor beta chain was seen only once. Its antigen is undetermined. This specimen belongs to a study of OX40 agonist ivuxolimab in advanced cancers. Overall study: An agonistic human IgG2 monoclonal antibody against OX40 (CD134) was given.

Study-wide results and limits: Relatively little clonal expansion, among the lowest observed, appeared in partial responders at 0.1-3.0 mg/kg.

The method was immunoSEQ multiplex PCR; TCRdb's version includes in-frame clones alone and lacks a portion of them. The table lists roughly 150,000 clones, roughly 92% of them singletons, with about 0.31% in the top ten. Collection of blood occurred at baseline, at cycle 4 day 1, and at cycle 7 day 1. CDR3 length: 15 residues. Germline V gives CDR1 SGHVS, CDR2 FQNEAQ. V was trimmed by 1 base and J by 4 bases, leaving 13 bases between them. This sequence was found in an adult with an advanced solid tumor such as melanoma, head and neck, liver or kidney cancer. The source material was CD4+ or CD8+ T cells sorted from blood, sampled in a trial of the OX40 agonist ivuxolimab. This chain connects TRBV7-8 to TRBJ1-1, with D unresolved. CDR3 residues: CASSLGAPRTTEAFF. Written as DNA, the CDR3 is TGTGCCAGCAGCTTAGGAGCCCCACGGACCACTGAAGCTTTCTTT.